This record concerns one TCR beta chain sequence. Its target is unknown. With 1 base removed from V and 1 base from J, the gap between germline ends came to 14 bases. The CDR3 length is 17 residues. Germline V gene data show CDR1 as MDHEN and CDR2 as SYDVKM. The data derive from a study of yellow fever vaccine responses in identical twins. Study-wide findings and caveats: Reportedly, twins showed a vaccine T cell response that looked partly convergent and partly personalized.

Via MiXCR, TCRdb re-called the RT-PCR reads, giving one row per CDR3 protein. In the table there are around 33,000 distinct CDR3 sequences, 60% of which are singletons. This TCR came from a woman aged 18-35 years who received the yellow fever vaccine. V gene TRBV28 combines with J gene TRBJ1-5; D uncertain. This material consisted of T cells from blood (PBMCs), unsorted or a sorted subset (not recorded which), taken before or after yellow fever vaccination (not recorded which). In DNA form, the CDR3 reads TGTGCCAGCAGTTTATCTCTAGGACGGGCCAGCAATCAGCCCCAGCATTTT. Amino acid sequence: CASSLSLGRASNQPQHF.